This passage covers 2 T cell receptor beta chains from one sample sequenced in a study of cytomegalovirus exposure and HLA in healthy donors listed by TCRdb under 2017. Libraries were made using the immunoSEQ multiplex PCR assay. For the multiplex PCR, a mixture combining 60 forward primers for TCR Vbeta segments and 13 reverse primers for TCR Jbeta segments was used. Drawn from immuneACCESS, this table holds only the in-frame rearrangements with V and J called that TCRdb kept. Clones are partly lost; checked studies trace under half to an unresolved V gene and leave the rest unexplained. This sample's table lists 60,000 to 65,000 clones. 3.6% of the sample rests with the top ten. Sequenced material: PBMCs. The receptors come from a woman younger than 30 in good health and CMV-seronegative.

The chain links TRBV6-5 to TRBJ1-1; 7 bases are shared with TRBD1. J gave up 1 base and V 4 bases, and 3 bases lay outside the gene matches. CDR1 and CDR2 from the germline V gene are MNHEY and SVGAGI. CDR3 length equals 14 residues. As DNA, the CDR3 is TGTGCCAGCAGTTGGACAGGCACGAACACTGAAGCTTTCTTT. It is translated as CASSWTGTNTEAFF.

The chain links TRBV7-9 to TRBJ2-3; D is ambiguous. With 5 bases removed from V and 2 bases from J, the gap between germline ends came to 11 bases. The CDR3 length is 14 residues. The germline V gene encodes CDR1 SEHNR and CDR2 FQNEAQ (reference sequence). CDR3 protein: CASSLFLYTDTQYF. The CDR3 coding sequence is TGTGCCAGCAGCCTATTTCTCTACACAGATACGCAGTATTTT.